Each of the 20 T cell receptor beta chains below was sequenced from the same sample in a study of vaccination effects on CD4 cells after COVID-19 (dated by TCRdb to 2021 to 2024). To identify antigen-specific CD4+ T cell clonotypes by their expansion, the ViraFEST assay first stimulated PBMC with viral peptide pools and then applied TCR sequencing. After 10 days of culture, CD4+ T cells were isolated with the EasySep CD4+ T cell isolation kit. Each participant received two doses of an mRNA SARS-CoV-2 vaccine, either BNT162b2 or mRNA-1273. To prepare the library, the immunoSEQ multiplex PCR assay was applied. Imported from immuneACCESS, the table was reduced by TCRdb to in-frame sequences with V and J called. These copies leave out some clones; in studies compared against another copy, an unresolved V gene accounts for under half, and the cause of the remainder is not known. The sample data list around 69,000 clones, and about 67% of these were observed just once. Roughly 1.6% of the sample is taken by the ten largest.

Their cognate antigens are unknown. The source was CD4+ T cells from PBMCs cultured with HCoV-229E spike peptides, collected after COVID-19 vaccination. The label giving this sample's cell subset or site can be read as: HCoV-229E spike overlapping peptide pool stimulation. Receptors were obtained from a human donor who received a COVID-19 vaccine.

The rearrangement links TRBV5-1 to TRBJ2-2; 9 bases are a match to TRBD1. The CDR3 runs to 15 residues. The germline V gene encodes CDR1 SGHRS and CDR2 YFSETQ. V gave up 5 bases and J gave up 7 bases; unmatched junction bases: 9. In DNA, the CDR3 is TGCGCCAGCAGGGCCGGACAGGGGAGGAACGGGGAGCTGTTTTTT. It yields the protein CASRAGQGRNGELFF.

The chain joins TRBV5-1 to TRBJ2-5; D assignment may be TRBD1 or TRBD2 (5 bases each). Trimming removed 2 bases from V and 3 bases from J, with 11 bases in between. The CDR3 is made up of 14 amino acids. From germline, CDR1 is SGHRS and CDR2 YFSETQ. In DNA, the CDR3 is TGCGCCAGCAGCTTTGGGGGAAGGGAAGAGACCCAGTACTTC. Translation gives CASSFGGREETQYF.

The chain carries TRBV9 and TRBJ1-3; TRBD1 agrees at 8 bases. This CDR3 contains 17 residues. Germline V lookup: CDR1 SGDLS, CDR2 YYNGEE. J was trimmed by 2 bases and V by 2 bases; bases with no gene match: 9. In DNA form, the CDR3 reads TGTGCCAGCAGCGTGGGGTCGGGCAGGGGGCCTGGAAACACCATATATTTT. Encoded protein: CASSVGSGRGPGNTIYF.

The gene calls are TRBV10-3 and TRBJ1-2; D not resolved. This CDR3 is built from 12 residues. The germline gives CDR1 ENHRY, CDR2 SYGVKD. Trimming took 1 base from V and 8 from J, leaving 8 bases between them. In DNA, the CDR3 is TGTGCCATCAGTGAGTTTGAGGAAGGCTACACCTTC. This codes for CAISEFEEGYTF.

The genes are TRBV9 and TRBJ2-1; D uncertain. CDR1 SGDLS and CDR2 YYNGEE come from the germline V gene. V was shortened by 5 bases and J by 1 base, with 10 bases between the two germline ends. The CDR3 runs 14 residues. CDR3 sequence reads: CASSPGESYNEQFF. CDR3 sequence (DNA): TGTGCCAGCAGTCCAGGCGAGTCCTACAATGAGCAGTTCTTC.

CDR3 region: CASSQTMNTEAFF. The CDR3 DNA reads as TGTGCCAGCTCTCAAACAATGAACACTGAAGCTTTCTTT. The chain employs TRBV18 and TRBJ1-1; the D is unclear. V lost 6 bases and J lost 0, with 8 bases in between. Per germline, CDR1 KGHSH and CDR2 LQKENI. This CDR3 contains 13 residues.

This clone was counted between two and nine times. This chain joins TRBV5-1 and TRBJ2-2, with TRBD1 matching over 8 bases. Germline values: CDR1 SGHRS, CDR2 YFSETQ. The length of the CDR3 is 14 residues. V trimming: 3 bases; J trimming: 6 bases; junction bases outside the gene matches: 4. The CDR3 region is CASSSQGAAGELFF. CDR3 DNA: TGCGCCAGCAGCTCGCAGGGGGCGGCCGGGGAGCTGTTTTTT.

This clone was recorded a few times. This sequence joins TRBV18 and TRBJ1-1, with a tentative D call TRBD1 (6 bases). Germline lookup yields CDR1 KGHSH and CDR2 LQKENI. The CDR3 has 15 amino acids. With 1 base removed from V and 0 bases from J, the gap between germline ends came to 9 bases. The CDR3 is CASSPRTVMNTEAFF. CDR3 coding DNA: TGTGCCAGCTCACCACGGACAGTAATGAACACTGAAGCTTTCTTT. The variable domain in full, completed from reference TRBV18 and TRBJ1-1, reads NAGVMQNPRHLVRRRGQEARLRCSPMKGHSHVYWYRQLPEEGLKFMVYLQKENIIDESGMPKERFSAEFPKEGPSILRIQQVVRGDSAAYFCASSPRTVMNTEAFFGQGTRLTVV.

The J gene is TRBJ1-2, the V gene TRBV5-5, with D unclear. V was shortened by 3 bases and J by 4 bases, with 16 bases between the two germline ends. From germline, CDR1 is SGHKS and CDR2 YYEKEE (reference sequence). This CDR3 has 15 amino acids. The CDR3 bases are TGTGCCAGCAGCTCGCCCGCGACTGACCTCTATGGCTACACCTTC. This translates into CASSSPATDLYGYTF. Complete variable domain (other parts from reference TRBV5-5 and TRBJ1-2): DAGVTQSPTHLIKTRGQQVTLRCSPISGHKSVSWYQQVLGQGPQFIFQYYEKEERGRGNFPDRFSARQFPNYSSELNVNALLLGDSALYLCASSSPATDLYGYTFGSGTRLTVV.

The chain links TRBV9 to TRBJ1-1, with a possible D match to TRBD1 (6 bases). This CDR3 is 14 amino acids long. Germline V CDR1 and CDR2: SGDLS, YYNGEE. V lost 0 bases and J 8 bases, leaving 14 bases between the germline ends. The CDR3 sequence: CASSVVRQGPEAFF. For the CDR3, the DNA is TGTGCCAGCAGCGTAGTCCGGCAGGGGCCGGAAGCTTTCTTT.

This chain connects TRBV14 to TRBJ1-6; D remains unclear. Trimming took off 0 bases at V and 5 bases at J, with 8 bases between the two ends. This CDR3 has 15 amino acids. Germline CDR1 and CDR2: SGHDN and FVKESK. The CDR3 nucleotides are TGTGCCAGCAGCCAAGAGGGCAGGAATAATTCACCCCTCCACTTT. It encodes CASSQEGRNNSPLHF.

This chain joins TRBV2 and TRBJ1-1, with D perhaps matching TRBD1 (5 bases). This CDR3 contains 12 residues. From germline, CDR1 is SNHLY and CDR2 FYNNEI. V dropped 7 bases and J dropped 9 bases, with 15 bases sitting between them. The CDR3 sequence is CASTPTGGKAFF. CDR3 nucleotides: TGTGCCAGCACACCTACCGGGGGGAAAGCTTTCTTT.

V usage is TRBV6-5 and J usage is TRBJ2-5, with a tentative D call TRBD2 (6 bases). Per the germline V gene, CDR1 is MNHEY and CDR2 is SVGAGI. With 6 bases removed from V and 4 bases from J, the gap between germline ends came to 15 bases. The CDR3 runs to 14 residues. The CDR3 sequence: CASSRLDRRETQYF. CDR3 nucleotide sequence: TGTGCCAGCAGCCGACTAGACAGACGAGAGACCCAGTACTTC.

This clone has just a few counts. The V and J genes are TRBV5-1 and TRBJ2-2; 7 nucleotides agree with TRBD1. The CDR3 totals 15 residues. V shed 0 bases and J 3 bases; nucleotides not matched to a gene: 2. Looked up from germline, CDR1 is SGHRS and CDR2 is YFSETQ. CDR3 amino acids: CASSLEGADTGELFF. The CDR3 nucleotides read TGCGCCAGCAGCTTGGAGGGGGCCGACACCGGGGAGCTGTTTTTT. Filled out from reference TRBV5-1 and TRBJ2-2, the complete variable domain reads KAGVTQTPRYLIKTRGQQVTLSCSPISGHRSVSWYQQTPGQGLQFLFEYFSETQRNKGNFPGRFSGRQFSNSRSEMNVSTLELGDSALYLCASSLEGADTGELFFGEGSRLTVL.

J is TRBJ1-3 and V is TRBV3-1 (or the pseudogene TRBV3-2), with a possible D match to TRBD1 (5 bases). Germline-derived CDR1 and CDR2 are LGHDT and YNNKEL (reference sequence). The CDR3 is 18 residues long. V was trimmed by 3 bases and J by 6 bases, leaving 24 bases between them. CDR3: CASSHFLKGKLPLNTIYF. In DNA form, the CDR3 reads TGTGCCAGCAGCCATTTTTTAAAGGGGAAATTACCCCTAAACACCATATATTTT.

The gene calls are TRBV19 and TRBJ2-5, with a weak D call TRBD2 (5 bases). Trimming removed 4 bases at V and 5 bases at J, with 14 bases between. Germline CDR1 LNHDA, CDR2 SQIVND (reference sequence). The CDR3 contains 14 residues. CDR3 in DNA: TGTGCCAGTAGTACGGACCGAGGGTCGGAGACCCAGTACTTC. Residues: CASSTDRGSETQYF.

Only a few counts were recorded for this clone. The chain is built from TRBV27 and TRBJ2-1; perhaps TRBD2 as D (5 bases). The V and J ends lost 6 bases and 5 bases respectively, with 11 bases between them. The CDR3 loop spans 13 amino acids. Looked up from germline, CDR1 is MNHEY and CDR2 is SMNVEV (reference sequence). CDR3 nucleotides: TGTGCCAGCAGAACTAGGGCGAACAATGAGCAGTTCTTC. The encoded protein is CASRTRANNEQFF.

V gene TRBV5-1 combines with J gene TRBJ1-6; weak D call: TRBD1 (5 bases). The V gene's germline CDR1 is SGHRS and CDR2 YFSETQ. CDR3 size: 16 residues. Trimming shortened V by 3 bases and J by 0 bases, and 10 bases separated the two germline ends. The CDR3: CASSSEGSSYNSPLHF. CDR3 bases: TGCGCCAGCAGCTCGGAGGGGAGCTCCTATAATTCACCCCTCCACTTT.

The chain uses TRBV6-5 and TRBJ1-3; D unresolved. The germline V gene encodes CDR1 MNHEY and CDR2 SVGAGI. The CDR3 is made up of 15 amino acids. V dropped 6 bases and J dropped 4 bases, with 16 bases sitting between them. Here the CDR3 reads CASRSPGLGGNTIYF. CDR3 sequence (DNA): TGTGCCAGCAGGTCGCCCGGTTTAGGAGGAAACACCATATATTTT.

The chain combines TRBV7-9 with TRBJ2-7; D gene unclear. The CDR3 sequence is 13 residues long. Germline V gives CDR1 SEHNR, CDR2 FQNEAQ (reference sequence). V lost 5 bases and J 2 bases, leaving 10 bases between the germline ends. The chain's CDR3 is CASSASGTYEQYV. The DNA for the CDR3 is TGTGCCAGCAGCGCGTCAGGTACCTACGAGCAGTACGTC.